Each of the 10 T cell receptor beta chains below was sequenced from the same sample in a study of T cell responses to AZD1222 COVID-19 vaccine (dated by TCRdb to about 2021). Libraries were built with the immunoSEQ multiplex PCR assay. Held by TCRdb, this immuneACCESS table contains in-frame sequences only and omits some clones. Under half of the omission traces to an unresolved V gene where checked; the cause of the rest is unknown. This sample comprises under 200,000 clones, approximately 91% of them detected only once. Of the sample, 0.99% falls within the top ten clones. The sample's time point label, decoded: baseline before first vaccination. The sample here was peripheral blood, taken on day 0 of AZD1222 vaccination. Source of these receptors: an adult in good health.

The CDR3: CSVLAAYNEKLFF. The CDR3 DNA is TGCAGCGTTCTGGCAGCTTATAATGAAAAACTGTTTTTT. The rearrangement joins TRBV29-1 to TRBJ1-4; D is unresolved. The CDR3 spans 13 residues. The germline CDR1 and CDR2 sequences are SQVTM and ANQGSEA. Trimming cost V 5 bases and J 4 bases, with 11 bases left between them.

This chain connects TRBV11-2 to TRBJ1-2, with no clear D. The CDR3 length is 12 residues. V was pared by 7 bases and J by 7 bases, with 13 bases between. Per the germline V gene, CDR1 is SGHAT and CDR2 is FQNNGV. The CDR3 nucleotides are TGTGCCAGCAAGGCGTCGGGGTTTGGCTACACCTTC. Translated, it gives CASKASGFGYTF.

The chain carries TRBV7-9 and TRBJ1-2, with TRBD1 as a possible D gene (6 bases). The CDR3 is 13 amino acids. Between the trimmed V and J ends, which lost 0 bases and 14 bases, there was a span of 16 bases. Germline CDR1 reads SEHNR; CDR2 reads FQNEAQ (reference sequence). CDR3 protein: CASSLAWDKECTF. The CDR3, as DNA: TGTGCCAGCAGCTTAGCGTGGGACAAGGAGTGTACCTTC.

This chain joins TRBV7-8 and TRBJ1-3, with D possibly TRBD1 on 5 matching bases. The V end lost 6 bases, the J end lost 0 bases, and 21 bases lay between the germline ends. The V gene's germline CDR1 is SGHVS and CDR2 FQNEAQ. This CDR3 is built from 18 residues. The CDR3 bases are TGTGCCAGCAGTAACCCCCCGGGGGGAACGAGCTCTGGAAACACCATATATTTT. Translated, it gives CASSNPPGGTSSGNTIYF.

This rearrangement joins TRBV5-5 to TRBJ1-1; no reliable D call. The CDR3 length is 14 residues. In germline, CDR1 is SGHKS, CDR2 YYEKEE (reference sequence). V was cut by 7 bases and J by 5 bases, with 18 bases left in between. This CDR3 reads CASGAHGARTEAFF. The CDR3 DNA follows: TGTGCCAGCGGAGCTCACGGAGCCCGGACTGAAGCTTTCTTT.

Written as DNA, the CDR3 is TGTGCCAGCAGTTTATTTCCGGGTTCCTACGAGCAGTACTTC. This encodes CASSLFPGSYEQYF. This chain uses TRBV27 with TRBJ2-7; no reliable D call. CDR1 is MNHEY and CDR2 is SMNVEV in the germline V gene (reference sequence). The CDR3 is 14 amino acids. Between the trimmed V and J ends, which lost 1 base and 1 base, there was a span of 8 bases.

The chain uses TRBV19 and TRBJ2-7; 8 bases line up with TRBD1. V shed 5 bases, J shed 3 bases, and the junction held 12 bases outside the gene matches. Looked up from germline, CDR1 is LNHDA and CDR2 is SQIVND (reference sequence). The length of the CDR3 is 16 residues. As DNA, the CDR3 is TGTGCCAGTAGTCCCTCGACGGGACAGGTACTCTACGAGCAGTACTTC. It translates to CASSPSTGQVLYEQYF. Together with reference TRBV19 and TRBJ2-7, the CDR3 gives the full variable domain: DGGITQSPKYLFRKEGQNVTLSCEQNLNHDAMYWYRQDPGQGLRLIYYSQIVNDFQKGDIAEGYSVSREKKESFPLTVTSAQKNPTAFYLCASSPSTGQVLYEQYFGPGTRLTVT.

CDR3 loop: CSASFDREGEQYF. CDR3 bases: TGCAGTGCTAGTTTTGACAGAGAGGGCGAGCAGTACTTC. The rearrangement uses TRBV20-1 and TRBJ2-7; either TRBD1 or TRBD2 may fit D (5 bases each). V lost 3 bases and J 6 bases, leaving 15 bases between the germline ends. The germline CDR1 and CDR2 sequences are DFQATT and SNEGSKA (reference sequence). The CDR3 is 13 amino acids.

V and J are TRBV20-1 and TRBJ2-7; TRBD1 matches at 8 bases. The CDR3 has 15 residues. The trim removed 3 bases at V and 4 bases at J, leaving 11 bases unmatched. The germline V gene has CDR1 DFQATT and CDR2 SNEGSKA (reference sequence). The CDR3 DNA follows: TGCAGTGCTAGTGGCGGAGGACAGGGAAAGTACGAGCAGTACTTC. Its translation: CSASGGGQGKYEQYF.

The J gene is TRBJ1-1, the V gene TRBV7-9; perhaps TRBD1 as D (6 bases). The CDR3 is made up of 14 amino acids. With 4 bases removed from V and 9 bases from J, the gap between germline ends came to 18 bases. Germline values: CDR1 SEHNR, CDR2 FQNEAQ (reference sequence). Here the CDR3 reads CASSSLDRTKQAFF. CDR3 nucleotides: TGTGCCAGCAGCTCTCTCGACAGGACCAAACAAGCTTTCTTT.